Shown below are 9 T cell receptor beta chains from a single sample sequenced in a study of blood T cell repertoires in COVID-19. The data were produced by immunoSEQ multiplex PCR, yet TCRdb's version contains in-frame clones alone and is incomplete. The sample records some 160,000 clones, around 80% being singletons. The specimen was peripheral blood. Receptors originate from a man in his sixties with acute or convalescent COVID-19.

This clone was counted only a few times. This chain joins TRBV18 and TRBJ2-1; TRBD2 matches at 8 bases. Trimming at V came to 3 bases and at J to 6 bases, leaving 4 bases not matched to a gene. Germline CDR1 is KGHSH and CDR2 is LQKENI. The CDR3 consists of 14 residues. Here the CDR3 DNA reads TGTGCCAGCTCACCTAGAAGCGGGGGCAATGAGCAGTTCTTC. Translated: CASSPRSGGNEQFF.

The rearrangement uses TRBV9 and TRBJ2-3, with TRBD2 matching 9 bases. Germline CDR1 reads SGDLS; CDR2 reads YYNGEE. V lost 1 base, J lost 6 bases, and 6 bases stayed unmatched. There are 15 residues in the CDR3. CDR3 DNA sequence: TGTGCCAGCAGCGTACTAGCGGGATTAGGGGATACGCAGTATTTT. Its protein is CASSVLAGLGDTQYF. The whole variable domain, filled in from reference TRBV9 and TRBJ2-3, reads DSGVTQTPKHLITATGQRVTLRCSPRSGDLSVYWYQQSLDQGLQFLIQYYNGEERAKGNILERFSAQQFPDLHSELNLSSLELGDSALYFCASSVLAGLGDTQYFGPGTRLTVL.

The chain uses TRBV3-1 (or the pseudogene TRBV3-2) and TRBJ2-7, with D possibly being TRBD1 (5 bases). Germline assignment: CDR1 LGHDT and CDR2 YNNKEL (reference sequence). This CDR3 contains 13 residues. V was trimmed by 0 bases and J by 5 bases, leaving 8 bases between them. For the CDR3, the DNA is TGTGCCAGCAGCCAAGAGGGCAGGGACGAGCAGTACTTC. Protein: CASSQEGRDEQYF.

By proportion, this clone is medium-sized (0.01 to 0.1%). The chain carries TRBV19 and TRBJ1-4, with 7 nucleotides matching TRBD1. This CDR3 comprises 15 residues. The germline V gene encodes CDR1 LNHDA and CDR2 SQIVND (reference sequence). Trimming cost V 5 bases and J 7 bases; bases outside gene matches: 10. The CDR3 sequence: CASSPRDSVGEKLFF. In nucleotides, the CDR3 is TGTGCCAGTAGTCCTCGGGACAGCGTAGGTGAAAAACTGTTTTTT.

This sequence joins TRBV3-1 (or the pseudogene TRBV3-2) and TRBJ2-1, with TRBD1 as a possible D gene (6 bases). The CDR3 covers 15 residues. V was trimmed by 1 base and J by 4 bases, leaving 11 bases between them. Per the germline V gene, CDR1 is LGHDT and CDR2 is YNNKEL (reference sequence). This chain's CDR3 is CASSQVQGPYNEQFF. The CDR3 bases are TGTGCCAGCAGCCAAGTACAGGGACCTTACAATGAGCAGTTCTTC.

The rearrangement links TRBV9 to TRBJ1-4, with D perhaps TRBD1 (5 bases). CDR3 length: 16 amino acids. V lost 0 bases, J lost 1 base, and 10 bases lay in between. Germline V CDR1 and CDR2: SGDLS, YYNGEE. CDR3 DNA: TGTGCCAGCAGCGTAGCGGGGGGTAGAACTAATGAAAAACTGTTTTTT. It is translated as CASSVAGGRTNEKLFF. Using reference TRBV9 and TRBJ1-4 for the parts outside the CDR3, the full variable domain is DSGVTQTPKHLITATGQRVTLRCSPRSGDLSVYWYQQSLDQGLQFLIQYYNGEERAKGNILERFSAQQFPDLHSELNLSSLELGDSALYFCASSVAGGRTNEKLFFGSGTQLSVL.

The chain combines TRBV2 with TRBJ2-7; 7 nucleotides agree with TRBD1. Near its end, the DNA agrees better with TRBJ2-5, so the J call may be wrong. The germline V gene has CDR1 SNHLY and CDR2 FYNNEI. There are 12 residues in the CDR3. The CDR3: CATGQFGETQYF. CDR3 nucleotide sequence: TGTGCCACGGGACAGTTCGGAGAGACCCAGTACTTC.

CDR3 in amino acids: CASSLLNEQFF. In DNA form, the CDR3 reads TGTGCCAGCAGTTTACTCAATGAGCAGTTCTTC. The chain couples TRBV27 to TRBJ2-1; no clear D gene. There are 11 residues in the CDR3. Germline values: CDR1 MNHEY, CDR2 SMNVEV (reference sequence). V was shortened by 2 bases and J by 6 bases, with 2 bases between the two germline ends.

The V and J genes are TRBV9 and TRBJ2-1; no definite D call. The CDR3 has 14 residues. V gave up 4 bases and J gave up 5 bases, with 13 bases separating them. In germline, CDR1 is SGDLS, CDR2 YYNGEE. This CDR3 reads CASSPSRRDNEQFF. CDR3 coding DNA: TGTGCCAGCAGCCCTTCTAGACGAGACAATGAGCAGTTCTTC.